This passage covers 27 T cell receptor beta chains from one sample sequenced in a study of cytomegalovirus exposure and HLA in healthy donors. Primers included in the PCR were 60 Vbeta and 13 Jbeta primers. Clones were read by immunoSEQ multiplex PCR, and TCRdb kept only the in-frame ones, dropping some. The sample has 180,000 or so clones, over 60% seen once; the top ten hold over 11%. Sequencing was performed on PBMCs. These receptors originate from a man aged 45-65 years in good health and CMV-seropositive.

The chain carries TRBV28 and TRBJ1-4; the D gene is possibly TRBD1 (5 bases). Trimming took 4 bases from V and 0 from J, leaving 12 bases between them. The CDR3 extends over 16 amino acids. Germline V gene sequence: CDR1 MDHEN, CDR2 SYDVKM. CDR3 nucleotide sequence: TGTGCCAGCAGTTCTCAATCAGGGACAACTAATGAAAAACTGTTTTTT. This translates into CASSSQSGTTNEKLFF.

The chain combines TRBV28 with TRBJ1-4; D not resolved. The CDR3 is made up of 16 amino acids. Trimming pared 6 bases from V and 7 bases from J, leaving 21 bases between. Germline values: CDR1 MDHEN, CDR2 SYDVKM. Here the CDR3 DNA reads TGTGCCAGCAGCCTTAGGCATGCTGAGGTTATTGAAAAACTGTTTTTT. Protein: CASSLRHAEVIEKLFF. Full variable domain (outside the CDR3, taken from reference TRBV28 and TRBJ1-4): DVKVTQSSRYLVKRTGEKVFLECVQDMDHENMFWYRQDPGLGLRLIYFSYDVKMKEKGDIPEGYSVSREKKERFSLILESASTNQTSMYLCASSLRHAEVIEKLFFGSGTQLSVL.

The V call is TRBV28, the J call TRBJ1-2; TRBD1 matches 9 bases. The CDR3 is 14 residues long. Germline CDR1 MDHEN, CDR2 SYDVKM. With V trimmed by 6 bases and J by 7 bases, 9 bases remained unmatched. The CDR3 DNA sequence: TGTGCCAGCAGCGCCGGACAGGGGAGGGCTGGCTACACCTTC. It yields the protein CASSAGQGRAGYTF.

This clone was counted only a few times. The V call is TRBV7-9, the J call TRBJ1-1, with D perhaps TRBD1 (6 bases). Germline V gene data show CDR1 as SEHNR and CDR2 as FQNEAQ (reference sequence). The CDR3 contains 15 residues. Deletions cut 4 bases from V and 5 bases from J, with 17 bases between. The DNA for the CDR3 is TGTGCCAGCAGCTCCGGGAGGGGGGGACGGACTGAAGCTTTCTTT. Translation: CASSSGRGGRTEAFF. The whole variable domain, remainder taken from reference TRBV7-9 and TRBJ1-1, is DTGVSQNPRHKITKRGQNVTFRCDPISEHNRLYWYRQTLGQGPEFLTYFQNEAQLEKSRLLSDRFSAERPKGSFSTLEIQRTEQGDSAMYLCASSSGRGGRTEAFFGQGTRLTVV.

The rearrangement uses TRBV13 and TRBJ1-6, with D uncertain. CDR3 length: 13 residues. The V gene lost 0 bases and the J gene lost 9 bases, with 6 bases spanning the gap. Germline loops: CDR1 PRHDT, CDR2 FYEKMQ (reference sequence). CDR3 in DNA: TGTGCCAGCAGCTTAGGGGTTAGTTCACCCCTCCACTTT. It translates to CASSLGVSSPLHF.

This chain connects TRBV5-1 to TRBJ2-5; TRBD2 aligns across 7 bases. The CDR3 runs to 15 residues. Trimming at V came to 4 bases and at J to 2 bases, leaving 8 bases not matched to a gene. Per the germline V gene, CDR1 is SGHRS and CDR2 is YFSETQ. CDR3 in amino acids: CASSKPGGQQETQYF. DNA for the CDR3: TGCGCCAGCAGCAAACCGGGGGGTCAGCAAGAGACCCAGTACTTC.

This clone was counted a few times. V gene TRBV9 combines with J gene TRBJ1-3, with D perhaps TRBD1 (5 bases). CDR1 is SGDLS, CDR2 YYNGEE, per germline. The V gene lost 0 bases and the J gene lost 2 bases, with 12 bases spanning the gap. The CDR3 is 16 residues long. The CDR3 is CASSVEVGGTGNTIYF. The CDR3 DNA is TGTGCCAGCAGCGTAGAGGTGGGGGGTACTGGAAACACCATATATTTT.

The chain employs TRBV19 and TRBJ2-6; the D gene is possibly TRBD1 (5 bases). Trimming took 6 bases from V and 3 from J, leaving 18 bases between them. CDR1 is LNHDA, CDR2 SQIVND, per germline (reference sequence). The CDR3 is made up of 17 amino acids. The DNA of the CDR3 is TGTGCCAGTAGGGAACAGGCGTCCCGCGGTGGGGCCAACGTCCTGACTTTC. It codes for CASREQASRGGANVLTF.

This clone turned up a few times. CDR3 DNA: TGTGCCAGCAGCTCCGCCCGGACAGGGAGTCGTACTGGAAACACCATATATTTT. It yields the protein CASSSARTGSRTGNTIYF. The chain carries TRBV7-8 and TRBJ1-3; 8 bases map to TRBD1. This CDR3 contains 18 residues. Trimming at V came to 4 bases and at J to 2 bases, leaving 13 bases not matched to a gene. Per germline, CDR1 SGHVS and CDR2 FQNEAQ. The full variable domain, with the rest looked up from reference TRBV7-8 and TRBJ1-3, is GAGVSQSPRYKVAKRGQDVALRCDPISGHVSLFWYQQALGQGPEFLTYFQNEAQLDKSGLPSDRFFAERPEGSVSTLKIQRTQQEDSAVYLCASSSARTGSRTGNTIYFGEGSWLTVV.

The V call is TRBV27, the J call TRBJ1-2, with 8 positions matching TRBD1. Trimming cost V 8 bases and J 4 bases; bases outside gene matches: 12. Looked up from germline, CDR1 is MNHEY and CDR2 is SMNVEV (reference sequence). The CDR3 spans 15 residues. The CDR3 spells CASSYTPGGLYGYTF. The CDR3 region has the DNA TGTGCCAGCTCGTACACTCCAGGGGGCCTCTATGGCTACACCTTC.

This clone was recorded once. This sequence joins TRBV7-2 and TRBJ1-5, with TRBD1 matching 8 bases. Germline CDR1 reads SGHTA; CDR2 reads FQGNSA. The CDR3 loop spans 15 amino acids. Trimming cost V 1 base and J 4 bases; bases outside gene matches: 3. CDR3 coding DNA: TGTGCCAGCAGCTTAGACGGGACAGGTAATCAGCCCCAGCATTTT. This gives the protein CASSLDGTGNQPQHF. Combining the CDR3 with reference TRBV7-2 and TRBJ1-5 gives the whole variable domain GAGVSQSPSNKVTEKGKDVELRCDPISGHTALYWYRQSLGQGLEFLIYFQGNSAPDKSGLPSDRFSAERTGGSVSTLTIQRTQQEDSAVYLCASSLDGTGNQPQHFGDGTRLSIL.

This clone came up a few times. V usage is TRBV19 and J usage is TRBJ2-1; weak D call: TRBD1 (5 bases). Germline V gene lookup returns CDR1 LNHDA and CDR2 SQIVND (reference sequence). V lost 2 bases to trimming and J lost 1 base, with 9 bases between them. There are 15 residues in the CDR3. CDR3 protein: CASSIQGISYNEQFF. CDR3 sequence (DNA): TGTGCCAGTAGTATACAGGGAATTTCCTACAATGAGCAGTTCTTC.

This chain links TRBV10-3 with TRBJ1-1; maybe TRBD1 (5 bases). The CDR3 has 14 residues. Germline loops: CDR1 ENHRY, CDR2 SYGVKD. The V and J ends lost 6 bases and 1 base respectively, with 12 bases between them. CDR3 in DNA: TGTGCCATCAGGCCGACAGCATCGAACACTGAAGCTTTCTTT. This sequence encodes CAIRPTASNTEAFF.

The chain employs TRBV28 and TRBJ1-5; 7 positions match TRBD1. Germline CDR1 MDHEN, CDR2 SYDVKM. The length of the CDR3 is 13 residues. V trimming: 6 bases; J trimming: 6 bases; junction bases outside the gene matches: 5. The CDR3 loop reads CASRPQGVQPQHF. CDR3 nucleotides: TGTGCCAGCAGGCCTCAGGGGGTTCAGCCCCAGCATTTT.

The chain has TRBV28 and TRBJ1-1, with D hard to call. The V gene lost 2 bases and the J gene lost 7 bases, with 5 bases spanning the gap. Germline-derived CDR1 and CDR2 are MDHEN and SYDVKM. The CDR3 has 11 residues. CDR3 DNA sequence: TGTGCCAGCAGTTTACGGGATGAAGCTTTCTTT. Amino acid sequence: CASSLRDEAFF.

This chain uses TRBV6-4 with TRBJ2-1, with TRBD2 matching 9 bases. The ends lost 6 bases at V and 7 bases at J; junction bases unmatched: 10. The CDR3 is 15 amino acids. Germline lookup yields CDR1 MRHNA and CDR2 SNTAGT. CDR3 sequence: CASRGAGGPRNEQFF. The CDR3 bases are TGTGCCAGCAGGGGAGCGGGGGGCCCAAGGAATGAGCAGTTCTTC.

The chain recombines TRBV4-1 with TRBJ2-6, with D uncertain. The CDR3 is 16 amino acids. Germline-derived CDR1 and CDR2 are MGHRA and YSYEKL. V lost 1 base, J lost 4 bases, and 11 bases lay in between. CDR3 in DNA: TGCGCCAGCAGCCAAGTTCTTAGCTCGGGGGCCAACGTCCTGACTTTC. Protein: CASSQVLSSGANVLTF.

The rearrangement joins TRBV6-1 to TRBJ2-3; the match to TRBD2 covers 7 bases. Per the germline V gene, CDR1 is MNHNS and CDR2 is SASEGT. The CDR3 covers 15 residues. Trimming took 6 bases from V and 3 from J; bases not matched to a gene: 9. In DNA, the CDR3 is TGTGCCAGCAGCCCCCGGGAGGACGGGACAGATACGCAGTATTTT. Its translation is CASSPREDGTDTQYF.

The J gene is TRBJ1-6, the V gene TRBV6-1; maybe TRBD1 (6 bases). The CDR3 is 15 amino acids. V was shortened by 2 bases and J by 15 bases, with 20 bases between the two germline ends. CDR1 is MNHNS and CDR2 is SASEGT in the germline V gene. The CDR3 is CASSERGTESIRLHF. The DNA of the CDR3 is TGTGCCAGCAGTGAAAGGGGGACGGAGAGCATTCGCCTCCACTTT.

The CDR3 nucleotides are TGTGCCAGCAGCACCGGGACAGCGTATAATTCACCCCTCCACTTT. The encoded protein is CASSTGTAYNSPLHF. The genes are TRBV9 and TRBJ1-6; 7 bases align to TRBD1. The CDR3 is 15 residues long. Germline V gives CDR1 SGDLS, CDR2 YYNGEE. With V trimmed by 4 bases and J by 4 bases, 5 bases remained unmatched.

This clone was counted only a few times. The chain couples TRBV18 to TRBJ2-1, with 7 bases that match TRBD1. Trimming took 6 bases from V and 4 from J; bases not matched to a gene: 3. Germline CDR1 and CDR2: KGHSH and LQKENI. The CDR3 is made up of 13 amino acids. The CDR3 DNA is TGTGCCAGCTCGTCACAGGGGTACAATGAGCAGTTCTTC. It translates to CASSSQGYNEQFF.

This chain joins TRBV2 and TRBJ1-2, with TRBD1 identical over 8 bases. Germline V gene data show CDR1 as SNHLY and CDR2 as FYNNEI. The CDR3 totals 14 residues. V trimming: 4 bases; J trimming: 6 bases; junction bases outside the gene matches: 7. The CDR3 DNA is TGTGCCAGCAGTGGGGGGACAGGATTTCATGGCTACACCTTC. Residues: CASSGGTGFHGYTF. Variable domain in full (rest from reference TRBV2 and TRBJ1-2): EPEVTQTPSHQVTQMGQEVILRCVPISNHLYFYWYRQILGQKVEFLVSFYNNEISEKSEIFDDQFSVERPDGSNFTLKIRSTKLEDSAMYFCASSGGTGFHGYTFGSGTRLTVV.

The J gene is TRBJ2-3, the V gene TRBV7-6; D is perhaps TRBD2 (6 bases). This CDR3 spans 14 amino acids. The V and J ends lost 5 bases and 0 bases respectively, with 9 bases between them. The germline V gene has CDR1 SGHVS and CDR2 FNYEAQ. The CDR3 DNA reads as TGTGCCAGCAGCCCGGGGACTAGCACAGATACGCAGTATTTT. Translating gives CASSPGTSTDTQYF.

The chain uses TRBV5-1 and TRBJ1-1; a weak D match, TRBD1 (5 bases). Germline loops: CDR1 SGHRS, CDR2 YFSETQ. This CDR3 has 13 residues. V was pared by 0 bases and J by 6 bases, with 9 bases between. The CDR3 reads CASSLAGRSEAFF. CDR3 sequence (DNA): TGCGCCAGCAGCTTGGCAGGGAGGTCTGAAGCTTTCTTT.

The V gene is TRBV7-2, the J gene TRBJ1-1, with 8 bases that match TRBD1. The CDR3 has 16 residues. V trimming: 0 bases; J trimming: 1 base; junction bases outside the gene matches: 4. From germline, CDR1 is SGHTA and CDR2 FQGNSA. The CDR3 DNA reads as TGTGCCAGCAGCTTAGCTTTCGGGACAGGGAACACTGAAGCTTTCTTT. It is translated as CASSLAFGTGNTEAFF.

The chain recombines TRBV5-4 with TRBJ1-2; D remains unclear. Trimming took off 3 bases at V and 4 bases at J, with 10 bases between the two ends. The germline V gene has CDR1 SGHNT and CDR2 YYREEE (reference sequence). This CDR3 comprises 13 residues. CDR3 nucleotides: TGTGCCAGCAGCTCTGAGGGTACCTATGGCTACACCTTC. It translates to CASSSEGTYGYTF.

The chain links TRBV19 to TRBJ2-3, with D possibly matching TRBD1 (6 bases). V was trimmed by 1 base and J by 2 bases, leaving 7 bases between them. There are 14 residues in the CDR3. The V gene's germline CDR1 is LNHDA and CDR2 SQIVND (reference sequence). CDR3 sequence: CASSIGGHTDTQYF. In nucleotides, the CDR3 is TGTGCCAGTAGTATAGGGGGACACACAGATACGCAGTATTTT.